The 17 T cell receptor beta chains reported below all come from one sample, sequenced in a study of blood T cell repertoires in COVID-19. The repertoire was sequenced with immunoSEQ multiplex PCR; TCRdb's copy has only in-frame clones and lacks some. The sample has 250,000 to 350,000 clones; approximately 83% are singletons. The sequenced sample was peripheral blood. The source of these receptors is a woman aged 25-40 years who had recovered from COVID-19.

The chain uses TRBV6-1 and TRBJ1-4, with D possibly being TRBD1 (5 bases). The CDR3 runs to 15 residues. Germline loops: CDR1 MNHNS, CDR2 SASEGT. The germline V and J ends were trimmed by 1 base and 8 bases, with 14 bases remaining between them. The CDR3 protein is CASSEGQGEDEKLFF. In DNA form, the CDR3 reads TGTGCCAGCAGTGAAGGTCAAGGGGAGGACGAAAAACTGTTTTTT.

This clone was detected only once. V usage is TRBV5-1 and J usage is TRBJ2-6; 8 nucleotides agree with TRBD1. The V and J ends lost 3 bases and 2 bases, in that order; junction bases with no gene match: 1. The germline CDR1 and CDR2 sequences are SGHRS and YFSETQ. The CDR3 totals 15 residues. CDR3 amino acids: CASSWTGTGANVLTF. CDR3 DNA sequence: TGCGCCAGCAGCTGGACAGGGACTGGGGCCAACGTCCTGACTTTC.

The chain recombines TRBV5-1 with TRBJ2-7, with 7 bases matching TRBD2. The CDR3 totals 14 residues. V trimming: 5 bases; J trimming: 3 bases; junction bases outside the gene matches: 8. Germline CDR1 is SGHRS and CDR2 is YFSETQ. The CDR3, as DNA: TGCGCCAGCAGAGTGGGGCGGGGGAGCTACGAGCAGTACTTC. Its protein product is CASRVGRGSYEQYF.

This rearrangement joins TRBV5-4 to TRBJ2-1; perhaps TRBD2 as D (6 bases). Germline CDR1 reads SGHNT; CDR2 reads YYREEE (reference sequence). The CDR3 sequence is 15 residues long. Trimming cost V 7 bases and J 5 bases, with 19 bases left between them. CDR3 nucleotide sequence: TGTGCCAGCGGGGCGGGGCCGGGATCCCACAATGAGCAGTTCTTC. Translating gives CASGAGPGSHNEQFF.

Concerning this clone itself: Additional DNA sequences in this sample encode the identical CDR3. The CDR3 DNA is TGTGCCAGCTCCCCGACAGGCGAGACTGAAGCTTTCTTT. Protein: CASSPTGETEAFF. This sequence joins TRBV7-3 and TRBJ1-1, with D possibly TRBD1 on 6 matching bases. CDR3 length: 13 residues. V lost 8 bases to trimming and J lost 5 bases, with 15 bases between them. Germline V gene lookup returns CDR1 SGHTA and CDR2 FQGTGA.

The chain carries TRBV4-1 and TRBJ1-6, with 9 bases matching TRBD1. This CDR3 region has 14 residues. After removal of 4 bases from V and 7 bases from J, the junction contained 2 bases not matched to a gene. Germline V gene sequence: CDR1 MGHRA, CDR2 YSYEKL. CDR3 sequence (DNA): TGCGCCAGCAGCCTCGGACAGGGGAATTCACCCCTCCACTTT. This sequence encodes CASSLGQGNSPLHF.

This chain joins TRBV5-6 and TRBJ2-3, with D possibly TRBD2 on 5 matching bases. This CDR3 is 16 amino acids long. Trimming shortened V by 4 bases and J by 2 bases, and 17 bases separated the two germline ends. Germline V gene sequence: CDR1 SGHDT, CDR2 YYEEEE. DNA for the CDR3: TGTGCCAGCAGCCTCCAGACCGACTACCACACAGATACGCAGTATTTT. Translating gives CASSLQTDYHTDTQYF.

The genes are TRBV7-9 and TRBJ2-1; 7 positions match TRBD2. The CDR3 runs to 16 residues. Losses at the gene ends were 4 bases for V and 4 bases for J; bases not matched to a gene: 10. Germline-derived CDR1 and CDR2 are SEHNR and FQNEAQ (reference sequence). CDR3 bases: TGTGCCAGCAGCTCCCCCCCGGGGGGTACATACAATGAGCAGTTCTTC. Amino acids: CASSSPPGGTYNEQFF. Complete variable domain (other parts from reference TRBV7-9 and TRBJ2-1): DTGVSQNPRHKITKRGQNVTFRCDPISEHNRLYWYRQTLGQGPEFLTYFQNEAQLEKSRLLSDRFSAERPKGSFSTLEIQRTEQGDSAMYLCASSSPPGGTYNEQFFGPGTRLTVL.

Of note for this clone: Relative to the germline gene, one junction end is altered; a read error may explain this. The rearrangement links TRBV7-7 to TRBJ2-3; weak D call: TRBD1 (7 bases). Germline CDR1 and CDR2: SSHAT and FNYEAQ (reference sequence). The CDR3 consists of 15 residues. CDR3 sequence: CASSLLQGEADTQYF. The DNA for the CDR3 is TGTGCTAGCAGCTTACTCCAGGGGGAGGCAGATACGCAGTATTTT.

J is TRBJ1-2 and V is TRBV19; 8 nucleotides line up with TRBD1. Germline V gene lookup returns CDR1 LNHDA and CDR2 SQIVND (reference sequence). The CDR3 is 14 residues long. Unmatched junction bases numbered 5, after V lost 4 bases and J lost 4 bases. The DNA for the CDR3 is TGTGCCAGTAGTACCCAGGGGGCGGTCTATGGCTACACCTTC. Its translation: CASSTQGAVYGYTF.

This chain joins TRBV3-1 (or the pseudogene TRBV3-2) and TRBJ2-3, with TRBD2 identical over 7 bases. CDR1 and CDR2 from the germline V gene are LGHDT and YNNKEL (reference sequence). This CDR3 has 17 residues. The trim removed 3 bases at V and 6 bases at J, leaving 15 bases unmatched. CDR3 amino acids: CASSQSGTATVKDTQYF. As DNA, the CDR3 is TGTGCCAGCAGCCAGAGCGGGACCGCTACAGTCAAGGATACGCAGTATTTT.

This clone has only a few counts. The CDR3 spells CASSLQGIRTDEQFF. The CDR3 bases are TGCGCCAGCAGCTTACAGGGAATCAGGACGGATGAGCAGTTCTTC. This chain uses TRBV5-1 with TRBJ2-1, with D maybe TRBD1 (6 bases). V dropped 2 bases and J dropped 8 bases, with 17 bases sitting between them. CDR1 and CDR2 from the germline V gene are SGHRS and YFSETQ. The CDR3 has 15 residues.

This clone was observed once. The chain combines TRBV19 with TRBJ2-3; tentatively, D is TRBD2 (6 bases). This CDR3 is 15 amino acids long. Germline V gene data show CDR1 as LNHDA and CDR2 as SQIVND (reference sequence). Trimming removed 2 bases at V and 4 bases at J, with 13 bases between. DNA of the CDR3: TGTGCCAGTAGTATAAGGGCGGGAACTCCAGATACGCAGTATTTT. This sequence encodes CASSIRAGTPDTQYF.

The chain joins TRBV28 to TRBJ2-7, with a tentative D call TRBD1 (5 bases). CDR3 length equals 13 residues. Germline V lookup: CDR1 MDHEN, CDR2 SYDVKM. V was trimmed by 7 bases and J by 5 bases, leaving 15 bases between them. CDR3 coding DNA: TGTGCCAGCATCAGGGCAGGTAACGACGAGCAGTACTTC. It yields the protein CASIRAGNDEQYF.

The chain joins TRBV28 to TRBJ1-4; D is perhaps TRBD1 (6 bases). Germline V lookup: CDR1 MDHEN, CDR2 SYDVKM. Trimming removed 5 bases at V and 8 bases at J, with 18 bases between. The CDR3 consists of 15 residues. Here the CDR3 DNA reads TGTGCCAGCAGTGGAGGGGGGGACGGACAAGAAAAACTGTTTTTT. Protein product: CASSGGGDGQEKLFF.

The chain is built from TRBV11-2 and TRBJ2-5, with TRBD1 matching 9 bases. The V and J ends lost 5 bases and 1 base, in that order; junction bases with no gene match: 11. The CDR3 spans 17 residues. Germline-derived CDR1 and CDR2 are SGHAT and FQNNGV. In DNA form, the CDR3 reads TGTGCCAGCAGCCCCCTGCGCGGACAGGGGACCCAAGAGACCCAGTACTTC. This sequence encodes CASSPLRGQGTQETQYF.

The chain's CDR3 is CAISNRGNPDTEAFF. The DNA for the CDR3 is TGTGCCATCAGTAACAGGGGGAACCCCGACACTGAAGCTTTCTTT. V usage is TRBV10-3 and J usage is TRBJ1-1; 8 bases fit TRBD1. The V segment lost 5 bases and the J segment 3 bases; nucleotides outside the gene matches: 8. CDR3 length: 15 amino acids. The germline V gene has CDR1 ENHRY and CDR2 SYGVKD.